This T cell receptor (beta chain) was sequenced in a study of cytomegalovirus exposure and HLA in healthy donors. The CDR3 extends over 14 amino acids. The junction had 7 bases not matched to a gene; V was cut back by 5 bases and J by 5 bases. Germline V gene lookup returns CDR1 MNHNS and CDR2 SASEGT. Both 60 Vbeta primers and 13 Jbeta primers went into the PCR. The repertoire was sequenced with immunoSEQ multiplex PCR; TCRdb's copy has only in-frame clones and lacks some. Of 200,000 to 250,000 clones listed, 77% are singletons. This sequence originates from an older woman in good health and CMV-seropositive. The sample was PBMCs. The chain links TRBV6-1 to TRBJ2-5, with TRBD2 matching over 8 bases. CDR3 coding DNA: TGTGCCAGCAGTTATGTAGCGGGAAGGGAGACCCAGTACTTC. This translates into CASSYVAGRETQYF.